Listed below are T cell receptor beta chains from one sample, sequenced in a study of immune heterogeneity within non-small cell lung tumors. Via MiXCR, TCRdb re-called the multiplex PCR reads, giving one row per CDR3 protein. This sample has 9,500 to 11,000 distinct CDR3 sequences, with 26% found just once. Material: lung tumor tissue. These receptors came from a woman aged 45-65 years with non-small cell lung cancer. Both conserved end residues are part of each CDR3.

V: TRBV5-1; CDR3: CASSWPSSSYNEQFF
V: TRBV5-5; CDR3: CASSLRTAQETQYF
V: TRBV20-1; CDR3: CSARTGGTYEQYF
V: TRBV20-1; CDR3: CSAFTGTSEQYF
V: TRBV9; CDR3: CASSGSGTGLETQYF
V: TRBV9; CDR3: CASSPPGAVGNTIYF
V: TRBV11-2; CDR3: CASSLEGERGSPLHF
V: TRBV20-1; CDR3: CSAKAGYQPQHF
V: TRBV3-1; CDR3: CASIHTDKNTEAFF
V: TRBV5-5; CDR3: CASSLTVEGQFF
V: TRBV30; CDR3: CAWARSAGYEQYF
V: TRBV6-1; CDR3: CASRGGYRSANTGELFF
V: TRBV28; CDR3: CATRDRNTEAFF
V: TRBV15; CDR3: CATSRGGRGQRGGPYNEQFF
V: TRBV12-3/TRBV12-4; CDR3: CASAPPGGDEQYF
V: TRBV2; CDR3: CASSWGRKETQYF
V: TRBV6-1; CDR3: CASKTGVNTEAFF
V: TRBV10-3; CDR3: CAISSGQGDQPQHF
V: TRBV11-3; CDR3: CASSWTSGQETQYF
V: TRBV6-1; CDR3: CASSQGPLWASGPSRGDGYTF
V: TRBV20-1; CDR3: CSATGQEGEKLFF
V: TRBV11-1; CDR3: CASSRLTSGSTDTQYF
V: TRBV5-6; CDR3: CASSRRFGQHSNQPQHF
V: TRBV10-1; CDR3: CASSPTTRGNYGYTF
V: TRBV2; CDR3: CASRRTGGTGELFF
V: TRBV6-1; CDR3: CASSYRADYEQYF